Presented here are 25 T cell receptor beta chains from one specimen sequenced in a study of early stage breast cancer tumors. TCRdb's copy holds only in-frame clones and misses some; the assay was immunoSEQ multiplex PCR. The sample contains about 72,000 clones, approximately 79% of which appear only once. Sequencing was carried out using blood. Receptors were obtained from a person aged 55 to 75 with breast cancer.

CDR3 region: CSARTGSSPALHF. The CDR3 nucleotides read TGCAGCGCTAGGACAGGCTCTTCTCCGGCCCTCCACTTT. The rearrangement links TRBV29-1 to TRBJ1-6; 7 nucleotides line up with TRBD1. CDR1 and CDR2 (germline): SQVTM, ANQGSEA. V lost 7 bases to trimming and J lost 14 bases; unmatched junction nucleotides: 14. CDR3 length: 13 amino acids. Combining the CDR3 with reference TRBV29-1 and TRBJ1-6 gives the whole variable domain SAVISQKPSRDICQRGTSLTIQCQVDSQVTMMFWYRQQPGQSLTLIATANQGSEATYESGFVIDKFPISRPNLTFSTLTVSNMSPEDSSIYLCSARTGSSPALHFGNGTRLTVT.

This clone was seen a few times. This chain uses TRBV7-8 with TRBJ2-1, with D possibly matching TRBD2 (5 bases). The germline V gene has CDR1 SGHVS and CDR2 FQNEAQ. The CDR3 extends over 17 amino acids. Deletions cut 1 base from V and 4 bases from J, with 17 bases between. CDR3 in amino acids: CASSLGVGMSGYNEQFF. The CDR3, as DNA: TGTGCCAGCAGCTTAGGAGTCGGGATGTCGGGTTACAATGAGCAGTTCTTC.

There are a few counts of this clone. This chain connects TRBV5-5 to TRBJ2-7, with 9 bases identical to TRBD1. This CDR3 region has 15 residues. J lost 2 bases, V lost 4 bases, and 7 bases had no gene match. In germline, CDR1 is SGHKS, CDR2 YYEKEE (reference sequence). The CDR3 loop is CASSHLTGGTYEQYF. CDR3 in DNA: TGTGCCAGCAGCCACCTGACAGGGGGGACCTACGAGCAGTACTTC.

The chain is built from TRBV9 and TRBJ2-4, with D possibly being TRBD2 (6 bases). Looked up from germline, CDR1 is SGDLS and CDR2 is YYNGEE. The V end lost 3 bases, the J end lost 8 bases, and 18 bases lay between the germline ends. The CDR3 has 15 residues. Here the CDR3 DNA reads TGTGCCAGCAGCGCCCGGGGGTCCGGTGCTGACATTCAGTACTTC. It specifies CASSARGSGADIQYF.

The J gene is TRBJ2-7, the V gene TRBV27; D call uncertain. Between the trimmed V and J ends, which lost 1 base and 4 bases, there was a span of 8 bases. The germline V gene has CDR1 MNHEY and CDR2 SMNVEV (reference sequence). CDR3 length equals 13 residues. This CDR3 reads CASSLLMGYEQYF. Here the CDR3 DNA reads TGTGCCAGCAGTTTATTGATGGGGTACGAGCAGTACTTC.

This rearrangement joins TRBV28 to TRBJ1-4; a weak D match, TRBD1 (6 bases). V was trimmed by 6 bases and J by 8 bases, leaving 16 bases between them. The CDR3 covers 14 residues. CDR1 is MDHEN and CDR2 is SYDVKM in the germline V gene. This chain's CDR3 is CASSAQGRIEKLFF. CDR3 nucleotide sequence: TGTGCCAGCAGCGCACAGGGTAGGATCGAAAAACTGTTTTTT. Complete variable domain (other parts from reference TRBV28 and TRBJ1-4): DVKVTQSSRYLVKRTGEKVFLECVQDMDHENMFWYRQDPGLGLRLIYFSYDVKMKEKGDIPEGYSVSREKKERFSLILESASTNQTSMYLCASSAQGRIEKLFFGSGTQLSVL.

This chain connects TRBV20-1 to TRBJ2-7; no clear D. Germline CDR1 DFQATT, CDR2 SNEGSKA (reference sequence). With 0 bases removed from V and 3 bases from J, the gap between germline ends came to 3 bases. This CDR3 has 11 residues. The CDR3: CSARDFYEQYF. CDR3 DNA sequence: TGCAGTGCTAGAGACTTCTACGAGCAGTACTTC.

The chain couples TRBV5-4 to TRBJ2-1; 9 nucleotides match TRBD1. Germline V gives CDR1 SGHNT, CDR2 YYREEE (reference sequence). V was pared by 6 bases and J by 9 bases, with 4 bases of the junction left unmatched. CDR3 length: 12 residues. The CDR3 DNA follows: TGTGCCAGCAACAGGGGGCTCGGTGAGCAGTTCTTC. This translates into CASNRGLGEQFF.

The V and J genes are TRBV15 and TRBJ1-4; no clear D gene. The CDR3 loop spans 13 amino acids. CDR1 LNHNV and CDR2 YYDKDF come from the germline V gene (reference sequence). The germline V and J ends were trimmed by 1 base and 7 bases, with 7 bases remaining between them. The DNA of the CDR3 is TGTGCCACCAGCAGAGTAACGGCTGAAAAACTGTTTTTT. Translated: CATSRVTAEKLFF.

The CDR3 DNA reads TGTGCCAGCAGTTTCCGGACAGGGCTGGGTGAGCAGTTCTTC. Protein product: CASSFRTGLGEQFF. This rearrangement joins TRBV28 to TRBJ2-1; 8 nucleotides align to TRBD1. The V gene end was trimmed by 3 bases and the J gene end by 9 bases; junction bases not matched to a gene: 7. Germline V CDR1 and CDR2: MDHEN, SYDVKM. The CDR3 is 14 amino acids.

The rearrangement uses TRBV7-2 and TRBJ2-1; 7 bases are shared with TRBD2. The germline V gene encodes CDR1 SGHTA and CDR2 FQGNSA. This CDR3 comprises 14 residues. V trimming: 1 base; J trimming: 15 bases; junction bases outside the gene matches: 12. CDR3: CASSLVFVGLPRFF. As DNA, the CDR3 is TGTGCCAGCAGCTTAGTGTTTGTGGGACTACCTAGGTTCTTC.

The V and J genes are TRBV19 and TRBJ1-5; no clear D. The CDR3 spans 12 residues. Looked up from germline, CDR1 is LNHDA and CDR2 is SQIVND (reference sequence). Between the trimmed V and J ends, which lost 9 bases and 0 bases, there was a span of 6 bases. As DNA, the CDR3 is TGTGCCAGCCAATCTAGCAATCAGCCCCAGCATTTT. Its protein is CASQSSNQPQHF.

V gene TRBV10-1 combines with J gene TRBJ1-6; 9 nucleotides line up with TRBD1. Trimming took 5 bases from V and 7 from J; bases not matched to a gene: 9. This CDR3 is built from 16 residues. Germline V CDR1 and CDR2: WNHNN, SYGVQD (reference sequence). The CDR3: CASSNDRGRWNSPLHF. CDR3 nucleotide sequence: TGCGCCAGCAGTAATGACAGGGGGAGGTGGAATTCACCCCTCCACTTT.

The rearrangement uses TRBV5-1 and TRBJ1-2; 8 nucleotides line up with TRBD1. The CDR3 totals 13 residues. CDR1 is SGHRS and CDR2 is YFSETQ in the germline V gene. V lost 0 bases to trimming and J lost 7 bases; unmatched junction nucleotides: 2. Written as DNA, the CDR3 is TGCGCCAGCAGCTTGGCAGGGGGCAGTGGCTACACCTTC. Protein: CASSLAGGSGYTF. Full variable domain (remainder filled in from reference TRBV5-1 and TRBJ1-2): KAGVTQTPRYLIKTRGQQVTLSCSPISGHRSVSWYQQTPGQGLQFLFEYFSETQRNKGNFPGRFSGRQFSNSRSEMNVSTLELGDSALYLCASSLAGGSGYTFGSGTRLTVV.

The chain couples TRBV5-6 to TRBJ1-1; a possible D gene is TRBD1 (5 bases). There are 12 residues in the CDR3. Germline V gene sequence: CDR1 SGHDT, CDR2 YYEEEE. V was clipped by 3 bases and J by 10 bases, with 13 bases between them. CDR3 protein: CASSSDTSLAFF. CDR3 nucleotide sequence: TGTGCCAGCAGCTCGGACACGAGTCTAGCTTTCTTT.

The CDR3 DNA is TGTGCCAGCAGCCGGGCTGACAGTCCCAGTAATGAAAAACTGTTTTTT. This codes for CASSRADSPSNEKLFF. The chain uses TRBV5-5 and TRBJ1-4; TRBD1 is a possible D gene (5 bases). With 4 bases removed from V and 4 bases from J, the gap between germline ends came to 17 bases. This CDR3 contains 16 residues. Germline values: CDR1 SGHKS, CDR2 YYEKEE (reference sequence).

The chain uses TRBV5-4 and TRBJ2-2; perhaps D is TRBD1 or TRBD2 (5 bases each). The CDR3 sequence is 15 residues long. The V gene's germline CDR1 is SGHNT and CDR2 YYREEE (reference sequence). V shed 0 bases and J shed 6 bases, with 12 bases lying between them. The CDR3 sequence: CASSLVGDGPGELFF. CDR3 bases: TGTGCCAGCAGCTTGGTCGGGGACGGCCCCGGGGAGCTGTTTTTT.

This clone appeared once. The gene calls are TRBV6-6 and TRBJ2-5; perhaps TRBD2 as D (6 bases). Trimming shortened V by 10 bases and J by 5 bases, and 14 bases separated the two germline ends. Germline V gives CDR1 MNHNY, CDR2 SVGAGI (reference sequence). CDR3 length: 12 residues. CDR3 in DNA: TGTGCCATCTCTGAGGCGGGGGAGACCCAGTACTTC. Its translation: CAISEAGETQYF.

V usage is TRBV5-5 and J usage is TRBJ2-7; 7 nucleotides align to TRBD2. After removal of 3 bases from V and 1 base from J, the junction contained 7 bases not matched to a gene. The CDR3 covers 15 residues. CDR1 is SGHKS, CDR2 YYEKEE, per germline (reference sequence). The CDR3 bases are TGTGCCAGCAGCTCCCTTCCTAGCGGTTCCTACGAGCAGTACTTC. Amino acid sequence: CASSSLPSGSYEQYF.

The chain has TRBV18 and TRBJ2-5; D could derive from TRBD1 or TRBD2 (5 bases each). This CDR3 has 15 residues. Germline V CDR1 and CDR2: KGHSH, LQKENI. V lost 4 bases to trimming and J lost 4 bases, with 16 bases between them. The CDR3 here is CASSRDRASGETQYF. DNA for the CDR3: TGTGCCAGCTCACGGGACCGGGCCTCTGGAGAGACCCAGTACTTC.

The chain employs TRBV29-1 and TRBJ2-1, with 12 positions matching TRBD2. The V segment lost 7 bases and the J segment 9 bases; nucleotides outside the gene matches: 10. The CDR3 extends over 14 amino acids. Germline-derived CDR1 and CDR2 are SQVTM and ANQGSEA. The CDR3 region is CSARTSGTVGEQFF. CDR3 coding DNA: TGCAGCGCTCGGACTAGCGGGACGGTCGGTGAGCAGTTCTTC.

This chain connects TRBV7-9 to TRBJ2-7, with no clear D. With 4 bases removed from V and 3 bases from J, the gap between germline ends came to 10 bases. The CDR3 loop spans 13 amino acids. CDR1 is SEHNR and CDR2 is FQNEAQ in the germline V gene (reference sequence). This chain's CDR3 is CASSSRAFYEQYF. The CDR3 bases are TGTGCCAGCAGCTCCCGGGCCTTCTACGAGCAGTACTTC. Combining the CDR3 with reference TRBV7-9 and TRBJ2-7 gives the whole variable domain DTGVSQNPRHKITKRGQNVTFRCDPISEHNRLYWYRQTLGQGPEFLTYFQNEAQLEKSRLLSDRFSAERPKGSFSTLEIQRTEQGDSAMYLCASSSRAFYEQYFGPGTRLTVT.

J is TRBJ2-7 and V is TRBV5-1; 7 positions agree with TRBD1. The CDR3 extends over 14 amino acids. V was clipped by 2 bases and J by 3 bases; unmatched bases: 5. Germline loops: CDR1 SGHRS, CDR2 YFSETQ. CDR3 bases: TGCGCCAGCAGCTTTGGTGACAGGGTCTACGAGCAGTACTTC. Its protein is CASSFGDRVYEQYF.

This clone was seen a few times. The chain has TRBV28 and TRBJ1-1; maybe TRBD1 (5 bases). CDR3 length: 14 residues. Deletions cut 4 bases from V and 0 bases from J, with 9 bases between. Germline V gene data show CDR1 as MDHEN and CDR2 as SYDVKM. CDR3 nucleotide sequence: TGTGCCAGCAGTTCCGGGACGATGAACACTGAAGCTTTCTTT. Protein: CASSSGTMNTEAFF.

The rearrangement uses TRBV11-3 and TRBJ2-3; 7 bases are a match to TRBD1. Trimming cost V 5 bases and J 2 bases; bases outside gene matches: 4. Germline lookup yields CDR1 SGHNT and CDR2 YENEEA. The CDR3 is 14 amino acids. This CDR3 reads CASSRGQVTDTQYF. The CDR3 nucleotides are TGTGCCAGCAGCCGTGGACAGGTCACAGATACGCAGTATTTT.